These T cell receptor beta chains were read from a single sample in a study of T cell responses to AZD1222 COVID-19 vaccine. Profiling relied on immunoSEQ multiplex PCR, and the TCRdb table lists in-frame clones only, not all of them. The profile covers fewer than 150,000 clones, with about nine tenths appearing a single time and about 5% taken by the ten largest. This material consisted of peripheral blood, taken on day 0 of AZD1222 vaccination. These receptors were taken from an adult in good health. The CDR3 runs from the conserved cysteine through the conserved F or W. D genes are given only for firm matches. Only some rows state a clone size, as once, few, many or a class for expanded clones.

v_call,d_call,j_call,clone_size,cdr3_aa,cdr3_nt
TRBV6-5,TRBD1,TRBJ1-2,.,CASSRGGAGGYGYTF,TGTGCCAGCAGTCGAGGGGGCGCCGGGGGCTATGGCTACACCTTC
TRBV13,.,TRBJ1-2,.,CASSLRQIDYGYTF,TGTGCCAGCAGCTTACGGCAGATTGACTATGGCTACACCTTC
TRBV27,.,TRBJ1-2,once,CASSSGRMNYGYTF,TGTGCCAGCAGTTCGGGCAGGATGAACTATGGCTACACCTTC
TRBV27,.,TRBJ1-1,.,CASSPMRAGFAAFF,TGTGCCAGCAGTCCCATGCGGGCTGGATTTGCAGCTTTCTTT
TRBV7-5,.,TRBJ1-5,.,CARSSRPQGDSNQPQHF,TGTGCCAGAAGCTCCCGGCCTCAGGGGGACTCCAATCAGCCCCAGCATTTT
TRBV27,.,TRBJ1-1,.,CASSSIRNTEAFF,TGTGCCAGCAGTTCGATCAGGAACACTGAAGCTTTCTTT
TRBV19,.,TRBJ1-5,.,CASRYDSTDQPQHF,TGTGCCAGTAGATACGACAGCACTGATCAGCCCCAGCATTTT
TRBV7-8,.,TRBJ2-5,few,CASSLTRQQETQYF,TGTGCCAGCAGCTTAACTCGACAGCAAGAGACCCAGTACTTC
TRBV28,.,TRBJ1-2,.,CASSFNSGTGYTF,TGTGCCAGCAGTTTTAACTCAGGGACCGGCTACACCTTC
TRBV7-3,.,TRBJ2-2,.,CASSLHTNTGELFF,TGTGCCAGCAGCCTTCACACGAACACCGGGGAGCTGTTTTTT
TRBV5-1,.,TRBJ1-2,few,CASSLGGRNDYGYTF,TGCGCCAGCAGCTTGGGGGGTAGGAATGACTATGGCTACACCTTC